A single sample is the source of the 18 T cell receptor beta chains below, sequenced in a study of CD8+ T cells in alopecia areata (dated by TCRdb to 2016 to 2018). The library relied on the immunoSEQ multiplex PCR assay. RNA was extracted from all samples and reverse transcribed into cDNA as template for TCR sequencing. TCRdb limited this immuneACCESS table to in-frame rearrangements with V and J called. A share of clones is missing; checked studies link under half to unresolved V genes, and the rest is unexplained. The sample yields some 180,000 clones; roughly 63% were counted once. The leading ten clones occupy 1.7% of the sample. The sample's time point label is to be understood as: baseline before oral tofacitinib. Material: CD4+ T cells sorted from blood, obtained at week 0. These receptor sequences come from a human donor with alopecia areata.

The V and J genes are TRBV30 and TRBJ1-2; the D gene is possibly TRBD1 (5 bases). Germline-derived CDR1 and CDR2 are GTSNPN and SVGIG (reference sequence). The V end was cut by 2 bases, the J end by 4 bases, with 11 bases between. The CDR3 runs to 13 residues. The CDR3 DNA reads as TGTGCCTGGAGTCCCGGGACCTCCTATGGCTACACCTTC. This codes for CAWSPGTSYGYTF.

V and J are TRBV30 and TRBJ1-1, with unresolved D. V gave up 0 bases and J gave up 1 base, with 6 bases separating them. The germline gives CDR1 GTSNPN, CDR2 SVGIG (reference sequence). This CDR3 spans 13 amino acids. The CDR3 protein is CAWSVRANTEAFF. DNA for the CDR3: TGTGCCTGGAGTGTACGGGCGAACACTGAAGCTTTCTTT. The variable domain in full, completed from reference TRBV30 and TRBJ1-1, reads SQTIHQWPATLVQPVGSPLSLECTVEGTSNPNLYWYRQAAGRGLQLLFYSVGIGQISSEVPQNLSASRPQDRQFILSSKKLLLSDSGFYLCAWSVRANTEAFFGQGTRLTVV.

The chain links TRBV18 to TRBJ2-1; D is possibly TRBD1 (5 bases). V lost 0 bases, J lost 3 bases, and 9 bases lay in between. CDR1 and CDR2 from the germline V gene are KGHSH and LQKENI. The CDR3 is 15 residues long. CDR3 bases: TGTGCCAGCTCACCACCGGGGCAGGGCTACAATGAGCAGTTCTTC. Its protein product is CASSPPGQGYNEQFF.

The chain uses TRBV29-1 and TRBJ1-2, with 9 bases matching TRBD1. This CDR3 spans 13 amino acids. V gave up 8 bases and J gave up 2 bases; unmatched junction bases: 6. Germline V lookup: CDR1 SQVTM, CDR2 ANQGSEA. CDR3 coding DNA: TGCAGCTCGCGGGACAGGGCGAACTATGGCTACACCTTC. The encoded protein is CSSRDRANYGYTF.

J is TRBJ1-2 and V is TRBV28; D gene ambiguous. Germline CDR1 is MDHEN and CDR2 is SYDVKM. Trimming cost V 11 bases and J 6 bases, with 16 bases left between them. The CDR3 extends over 12 amino acids. The DNA for the CDR3 is TGTGCCGCCGGGGAAGTGATCCATGGCTACACCTTC. Amino acid sequence: CAAGEVIHGYTF.

The sample holds a few counts of this clone. The J gene is TRBJ1-5, the V gene TRBV2; a possible D gene is TRBD1 (6 bases). The germline V gene encodes CDR1 SNHLY and CDR2 FYNNEI. V lost 2 bases and J lost 6, with 14 bases in between. CDR3 size: 15 residues. The DNA of the CDR3 is TGTGCCAGCAGTGAACTATTCAGGGGTGGTCAGCCCCAGCATTTT. It yields the protein CASSELFRGGQPQHF.

V and J are TRBV29-1 and TRBJ2-5; 9 bases fit TRBD2. The CDR3 extends over 13 amino acids. V shed 6 bases and J 5 bases; nucleotides not matched to a gene: 7. CDR1 and CDR2 from the germline V gene are SQVTM and ANQGSEA. The CDR3: CSVGTSSRETQYF. The CDR3 DNA is TGCAGCGTCGGGACTAGCTCCCGGGAGACCCAGTACTTC.

V is TRBV5-1 and J is TRBJ2-3; D not resolved. Germline lookup yields CDR1 SGHRS and CDR2 YFSETQ. Trimming pared 7 bases from V and 6 bases from J, leaving 12 bases between. The CDR3 is made up of 12 amino acids. The CDR3 loop is CASGIGADTQYF. The CDR3 DNA reads TGCGCCAGCGGAATAGGAGCCGATACGCAGTATTTT.

A few counts support this clone. The V gene is TRBV5-6, the J gene TRBJ1-1, with unresolved D. The germline V gene has CDR1 SGHDT and CDR2 YYEEEE. The CDR3 has 16 amino acids. V was clipped by 0 bases and J by 5 bases, with 17 bases between them. The CDR3 loop is CASSLALGVGETEAFF. The CDR3 coding sequence is TGTGCCAGCAGCTTGGCTCTGGGAGTCGGAGAAACTGAAGCTTTCTTT. Filled out from reference TRBV5-6 and TRBJ1-1, the complete variable domain reads DAGVTQSPTHLIKTRGQQVTLRCSPKSGHDTVSWYQQALGQGPQFIFQYYEEEERQRGNFPDRFSGHQFPNYSSELNVNALLLGDSALYLCASSLALGVGETEAFFGQGTRLTVV.

This clone was detected only a few times. This chain joins TRBV18 and TRBJ2-2; 7 nucleotides agree with TRBD1. Germline loops: CDR1 KGHSH, CDR2 LQKENI. V was pared by 5 bases and J by 3 bases, with 6 bases of the junction left unmatched. This CDR3 is built from 15 residues. CDR3 bases: TGTGCCAGCTCAGAACTGCAGGGGGACACCGGGGAGCTGTTTTTT. Its protein is CASSELQGDTGELFF.

As to this clone: A junction boundary mismatches the germline segment, possibly from a read error. The V gene is TRBV30, the J gene TRBJ2-5; 9 bases agree with TRBD2. CDR1 and CDR2 (germline): GTSNPN, SVGIG (reference sequence). The length of the CDR3 is 15 residues. This CDR3 is CAWRPSLAGPVSSNF. As DNA, the CDR3 is TGTGCCTGGAGACCTAGCCTAGCGGGACCGGTCAGTTCTAACTTC. The variable domain in full, completed from reference TRBV30 and TRBJ2-5, reads SQTIHQWPATLVQPVGSPLSLECTVEGTSNPNLYWYRQAAGRGLQLLFYSVGIGQISSEVPQNLSASRPQDRQFILSSKKLLLSDSGFYLCAWRPSLAGPVSSNFGPGTRLLVL.

The chain carries TRBV9 and TRBJ1-2; 11 bases map to TRBD1. Germline assignment: CDR1 SGDLS and CDR2 YYNGEE. This CDR3 has 15 residues. V trimming: 0 bases; J trimming: 4 bases; junction bases outside the gene matches: 2. The DNA of the CDR3 is TGTGCCAGCAGCGTAGAAGGACAGGGGGCCTATGGCTACACCTTC. Encoded protein: CASSVEGQGAYGYTF.

This chain uses TRBV6-5 with TRBJ2-1; 10 bases are shared with TRBD1. V lost 5 bases and J lost 7; bases outside the gene matches: 5. This CDR3 region has 14 residues. Germline CDR1 reads MNHEY; CDR2 reads SVGAGI. DNA of the CDR3: TGTGCCAGCAGTCCCGGGACAGGGGAGAATGAGCAGTTCTTC. It translates to CASSPGTGENEQFF.

In its sample, this clone was seen a few times. V gene TRBV4-2 combines with J gene TRBJ2-3, with D tentatively TRBD1 (6 bases). CDR1 and CDR2 (germline): LGHNA, YNFKEQ. Trimming removed 4 bases from V and 4 bases from J, with 15 bases in between. The CDR3 loop spans 15 amino acids. The chain's CDR3 is CASSPQGRGADTQYF. As DNA, the CDR3 is TGTGCCAGCAGCCCACAGGGAAGAGGGGCAGATACGCAGTATTTT.

This clone was seen only a few times. The rearrangement uses TRBV19 and TRBJ1-2; no clear D gene. V was cut by 4 bases and J by 4 bases, with 10 bases left in between. CDR3 length: 13 residues. The germline V gene encodes CDR1 LNHDA and CDR2 SQIVND (reference sequence). CDR3 nucleotides: TGTGCCAGTAGTACGACCGAACCCTATGGCTACACCTTC. Its translation: CASSTTEPYGYTF.

The J gene is TRBJ1-1, the V gene TRBV5-1, with D possibly being TRBD1 (6 bases). Per germline, CDR1 SGHRS and CDR2 YFSETQ. Trimming removed 4 bases at V and 1 base at J, with 11 bases between. The CDR3 runs to 14 residues. DNA for the CDR3: TGCGCCAGCAGCGGAGCACAGGGGAACACTGAAGCTTTCTTT. It yields the protein CASSGAQGNTEAFF.

The J gene is TRBJ2-7, the V gene TRBV30; no clear D. The CDR3 spans 13 residues. V was trimmed by 3 bases and J by 7 bases, leaving 16 bases between them. Germline V lookup: CDR1 GTSNPN, CDR2 SVGIG (reference sequence). The CDR3 coding sequence is TGTGCCTGGAGGGCGAAGCAGGAACGGGAGCAGTACTTC. Its protein is CAWRAKQEREQYF.

The CDR3: CSATGSQETQYF. The CDR3 region has the DNA TGCAGCGCAACAGGGTCCCAAGAGACCCAGTACTTC. V is TRBV29-1 and J is TRBJ2-5; tentatively, D is TRBD1 (6 bases). V shed 7 bases and J shed 1 base, with 10 bases lying between them. There are 12 residues in the CDR3. The germline CDR1 and CDR2 sequences are SQVTM and ANQGSEA. The full variable domain, in which reference TRBV29-1 and TRBJ2-5 provide the parts outside the CDR3, is SAVISQKPSRDICQRGTSLTIQCQVDSQVTMMFWYRQQPGQSLTLIATANQGSEATYESGFVIDKFPISRPNLTFSTLTVSNMSPEDSSIYLCSATGSQETQYFGPGTRLLVL.